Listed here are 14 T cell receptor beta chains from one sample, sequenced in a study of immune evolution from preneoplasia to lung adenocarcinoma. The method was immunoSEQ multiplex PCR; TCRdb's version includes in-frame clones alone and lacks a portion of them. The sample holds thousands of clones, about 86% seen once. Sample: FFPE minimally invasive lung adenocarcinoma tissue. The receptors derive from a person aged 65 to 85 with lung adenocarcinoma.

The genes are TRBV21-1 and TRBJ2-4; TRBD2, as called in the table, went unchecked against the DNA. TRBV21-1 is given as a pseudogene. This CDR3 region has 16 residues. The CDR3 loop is CASSIKAGAAKNIQYF. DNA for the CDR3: TGTGCCAGCAGCATCAAGGCGGGGGCGGCCAAAAACATTCAGTACTTC.

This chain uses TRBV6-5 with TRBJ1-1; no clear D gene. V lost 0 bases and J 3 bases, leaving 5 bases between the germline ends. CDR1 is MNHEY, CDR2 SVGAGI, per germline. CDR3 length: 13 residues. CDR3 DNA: TGTGCCAGCAGTTACTCTAGGGACACTGAAGCTTTCTTT. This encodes CASSYSRDTEAFF.

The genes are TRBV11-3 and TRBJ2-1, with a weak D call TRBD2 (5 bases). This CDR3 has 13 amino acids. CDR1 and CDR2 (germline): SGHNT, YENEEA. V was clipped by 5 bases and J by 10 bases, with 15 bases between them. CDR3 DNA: TGTGCCAGCAGCCCTACCCCGGGGTTAGAGCAGTTCTTC. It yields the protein CASSPTPGLEQFF.

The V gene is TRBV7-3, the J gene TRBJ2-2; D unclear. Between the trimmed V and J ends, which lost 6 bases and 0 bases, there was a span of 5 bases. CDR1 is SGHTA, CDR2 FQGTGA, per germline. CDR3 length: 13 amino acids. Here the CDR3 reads CASRPTNTGELFF. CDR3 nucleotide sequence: TGTGCCAGCAGGCCCACGAACACCGGGGAGCTGTTTTTT.

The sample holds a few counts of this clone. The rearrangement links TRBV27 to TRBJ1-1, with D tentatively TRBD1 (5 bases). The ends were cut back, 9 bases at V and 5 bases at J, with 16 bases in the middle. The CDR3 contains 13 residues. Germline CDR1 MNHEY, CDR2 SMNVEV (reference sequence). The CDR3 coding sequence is TGTGCCAGTGGACATCCCCAGGGAACTGAAGCTTTCTTT. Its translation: CASGHPQGTEAFF.

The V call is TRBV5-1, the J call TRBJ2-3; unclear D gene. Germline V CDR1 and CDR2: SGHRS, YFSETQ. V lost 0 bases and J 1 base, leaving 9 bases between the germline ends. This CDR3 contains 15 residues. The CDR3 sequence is CASSLEVAGTDTQYF. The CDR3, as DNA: TGCGCCAGCAGCTTGGAGGTGGCGGGCACAGATACGCAGTATTTT.

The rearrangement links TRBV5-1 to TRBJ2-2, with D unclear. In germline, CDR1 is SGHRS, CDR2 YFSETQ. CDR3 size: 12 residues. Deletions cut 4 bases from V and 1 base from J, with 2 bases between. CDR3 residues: CASSQNTGELFF. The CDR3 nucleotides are TGCGCCAGCAGCCAGAACACCGGGGAGCTGTTTTTT.

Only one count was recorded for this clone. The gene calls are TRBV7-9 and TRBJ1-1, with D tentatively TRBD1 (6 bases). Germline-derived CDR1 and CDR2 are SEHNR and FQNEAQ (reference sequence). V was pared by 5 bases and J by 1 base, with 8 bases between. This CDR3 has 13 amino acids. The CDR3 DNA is TGTGCCAGCAGCCGACAGGCGAACACTGAAGCTTTCTTT. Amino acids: CASSRQANTEAFF. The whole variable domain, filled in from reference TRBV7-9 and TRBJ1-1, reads DTGVSQNPRHKITKRGQNVTFRCDPISEHNRLYWYRQTLGQGPEFLTYFQNEAQLEKSRLLSDRFSAERPKGSFSTLEIQRTEQGDSAMYLCASSRQANTEAFFGQGTRLTVV.

The DNA of the CDR3 is TGTGCCATCAGTGAGTCCCTGTGGGGGAAGACCCAGTACTTC. Its protein product is CAISESLWGKTQYF. This chain uses TRBV10-3 with TRBJ2-5; TRBD1 or TRBD2 may be the D gene (5 bases each). CDR3 size: 14 residues. The germline V gene encodes CDR1 ENHRY and CDR2 SYGVKD. Trimming left V 0 bases short and J 6 bases short, with 11 bases between.

The CDR3 is CASSHEMPPSSYEQYF. In nucleotides, the CDR3 is TGCGCCAGCAGTCACGAAATGCCCCCGTCTAGCTACGAGCAGTACTTC. The V call is TRBV23-1, the J call TRBJ2-7; no firm D call. TRBV23-1 is filed as an ORF, its function uncertain. V gave up 3 bases and J gave up 3 bases, with 18 bases separating them. This CDR3 is 16 amino acids long.

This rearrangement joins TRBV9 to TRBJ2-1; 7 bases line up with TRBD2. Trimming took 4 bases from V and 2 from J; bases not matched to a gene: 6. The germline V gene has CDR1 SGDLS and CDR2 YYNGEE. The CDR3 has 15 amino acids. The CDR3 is CASSPRDYAYNEQFF. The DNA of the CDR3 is TGTGCCAGCAGCCCGAGGGACTACGCCTACAATGAGCAGTTCTTC.

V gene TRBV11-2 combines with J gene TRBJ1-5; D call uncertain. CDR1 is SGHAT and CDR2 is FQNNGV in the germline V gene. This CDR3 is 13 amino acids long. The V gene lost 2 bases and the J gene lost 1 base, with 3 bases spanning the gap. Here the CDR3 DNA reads TGTGCCAGCAGCTTAAACAGCAATCAGCCCCAGCATTTT. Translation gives CASSLNSNQPQHF.

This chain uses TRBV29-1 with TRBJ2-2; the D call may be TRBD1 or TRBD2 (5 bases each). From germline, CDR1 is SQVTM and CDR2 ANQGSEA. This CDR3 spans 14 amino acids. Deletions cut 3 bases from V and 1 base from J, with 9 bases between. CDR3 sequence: CSVDAGGNTGELFF. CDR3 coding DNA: TGCAGCGTTGATGCTGGGGGGAACACCGGGGAGCTGTTTTTT.

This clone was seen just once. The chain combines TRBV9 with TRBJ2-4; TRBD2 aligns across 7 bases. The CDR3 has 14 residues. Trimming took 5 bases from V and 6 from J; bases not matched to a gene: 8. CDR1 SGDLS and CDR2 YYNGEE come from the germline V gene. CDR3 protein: CASSVLAGANIQYF. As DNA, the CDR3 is TGTGCCAGCAGTGTTCTGGCGGGAGCAAACATTCAGTACTTC.